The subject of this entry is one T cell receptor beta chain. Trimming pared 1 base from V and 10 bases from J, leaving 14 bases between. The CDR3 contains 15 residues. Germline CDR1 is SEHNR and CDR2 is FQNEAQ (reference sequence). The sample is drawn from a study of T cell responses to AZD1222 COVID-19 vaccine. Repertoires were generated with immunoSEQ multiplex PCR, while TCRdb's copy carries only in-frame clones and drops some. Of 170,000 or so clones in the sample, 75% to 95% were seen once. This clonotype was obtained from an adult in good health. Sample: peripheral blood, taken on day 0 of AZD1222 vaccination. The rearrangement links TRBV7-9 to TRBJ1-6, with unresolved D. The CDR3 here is CASSLDRQPSSPLHF. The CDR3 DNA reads TGTGCCAGCAGCTTAGATCGCCAGCCGAGCTCACCCCTCCACTTT.